The 11 T cell receptor beta chains below were found in one sample sequenced in a study of Ad26.COV2.S vaccination and SARS-CoV-2 variants. The data were produced by immunoSEQ multiplex PCR, yet TCRdb's version contains in-frame clones alone and is incomplete. In the table there are approximately 480,000 clones, around 85% of which are singletons. Stated treatment: roughly 19 received Ad26.COV2.S at low or high dose, single or two shots; roughly 5 received placebo; per-sample allocation not given. Collection of the samples took place on day 63 after the first injection of vaccine or placebo. Source: peripheral blood, taken in a trial of Ad26.COV2.S vaccine versus placebo. The receptors come from a person between 18 and 65 years old who received the Ad26.COV2.S COVID-19 vaccine or a placebo.

CDR3 in amino acids: CSVSNRDYNNEQFF. In nucleotides, the CDR3 is TGCAGCGTCTCAAACCGGGACTACAACAATGAGCAGTTCTTC. This chain joins TRBV29-1 and TRBJ2-1, with TRBD2 matching over 7 bases. The V gene end was trimmed by 6 bases and the J gene end by 5 bases; junction bases not matched to a gene: 10. The CDR3 contains 14 residues. Germline V gene sequence: CDR1 SQVTM, CDR2 ANQGSEA.

This clone came up a few times. The chain's CDR3 is CASSQDIGTGGETQYF. As DNA, the CDR3 is TGTGCCAGCAGCCAAGATATCGGAACGGGAGGAGAGACCCAGTACTTC. V is TRBV14 and J is TRBJ2-5; 7 positions agree with TRBD2. The CDR3 runs to 16 residues. CDR1 and CDR2 from the germline V gene are SGHDN and FVKESK. After removal of 0 bases from V and 4 bases from J, the junction contained 8 bases not matched to a gene.

This chain links TRBV29-1 with TRBJ2-5; 9 nucleotides match TRBD1. Germline V CDR1 and CDR2: SQVTM, ANQGSEA. This CDR3 contains 13 residues. V was pared by 7 bases and J by 4 bases, with 7 bases of the junction left unmatched. Written as DNA, the CDR3 is TGCAGCGCCAGACAGGGGGGTGCAGAGACCCAGTACTTC. Its protein is CSARQGGAETQYF.

The chain uses TRBV30 and TRBJ1-2; no clear D. The CDR3 extends over 11 amino acids. Trimming took off 4 bases at V and 8 bases at J, with 11 bases between the two ends. CDR1 GTSNPN and CDR2 SVGIG come from the germline V gene (reference sequence). The CDR3 DNA follows: TGTGCCTGGATCCATAGGTACGGCTACACCTTC. Protein sequence: CAWIHRYGYTF.

This clone has only a few counts. J is TRBJ2-2 and V is TRBV5-4; 8 nucleotides agree with TRBD2. Germline trimming cut 4 bases from V and 1 base from J; bases unmatched to any gene: 6. The CDR3 runs 16 residues. Germline CDR1 and CDR2: SGHNT and YYREEE (reference sequence). CDR3 region: CASSLGLGMNTGELFF. The DNA for the CDR3 is TGTGCCAGCAGCCTGGGACTAGGTATGAACACCGGGGAGCTGTTTTTT.

V is TRBV19 and J is TRBJ1-1; the D gene is possibly TRBD1 (5 bases). V lost 9 bases and J lost 2, with 13 bases in between. This CDR3 spans 13 amino acids. The germline V gene has CDR1 LNHDA and CDR2 SQIVND (reference sequence). The CDR3 bases are TGTGCCAGCACCGACAGACCCAACACTGAAGCTTTCTTT. This translates into CASTDRPNTEAFF.

The chain recombines TRBV6-5 with TRBJ2-2, with 7 bases identical to TRBD1. Germline V gene lookup returns CDR1 MNHEY and CDR2 SVGAGI. This CDR3 spans 13 amino acids. J was trimmed by 1 base and V by 10 bases; bases with no gene match: 3. In nucleotides, the CDR3 is TGTGCCATTGGGGACAGGAACACCGGGGAGCTGTTTTTT. The encoded protein is CAIGDRNTGELFF.

In its sample, this clone was seen a few times. The chain carries TRBV29-1 and TRBJ1-5, with a tentative D call TRBD1 (5 bases). Trimming shortened V by 3 bases and J by 2 bases, and 17 bases separated the two germline ends. The CDR3 length is 16 residues. CDR1 and CDR2 (germline): SQVTM, ANQGSEA. Written as DNA, the CDR3 is TGCAGCGTTGACGTGGGGCGGCTAATTCGCAATCAGCCCCAGCATTTT. It is translated as CSVDVGRLIRNQPQHF.

The chain carries TRBV28 and TRBJ2-7, with D hard to call. The V end lost 8 bases, the J end lost 3 bases, and 8 bases lay between the germline ends. CDR3 length equals 11 residues. The germline V gene has CDR1 MDHEN and CDR2 SYDVKM. The CDR3 DNA reads TGTGCCAGCGTGGACCTCTACGAGCAGTACTTC. The encoded protein is CASVDLYEQYF. Complete variable domain (other parts from reference TRBV28 and TRBJ2-7): DVKVTQSSRYLVKRTGEKVFLECVQDMDHENMFWYRQDPGLGLRLIYFSYDVKMKEKGDIPEGYSVSREKKERFSLILESASTNQTSMYLCASVDLYEQYFGPGTRLTVT.

The V and J genes are TRBV19 and TRBJ2-6, with D perhaps matching TRBD2 (5 bases). Trimming took off 7 bases at V and 4 bases at J, with 14 bases between the two ends. The length of the CDR3 is 15 residues. CDR1 is LNHDA, CDR2 SQIVND, per germline (reference sequence). The CDR3 DNA reads TGTGCCAGTAACGAGGGCCCCGCCGGGGCCAACGTCCTGACTTTC. Translating it yields CASNEGPAGANVLTF.

This chain connects TRBV6-2 or TRBV6-3 to TRBJ1-5, with D uncertain. This CDR3 has 13 residues. Germline loops: CDR1 MNHEY, CDR2 SVGEGT. With 6 bases removed from V and 9 bases from J, the gap between germline ends came to 15 bases. Here the CDR3 DNA reads TGTGCCAGCAGCAACACGGCGTTGGGGCCCCAGCATTTT. It is translated as CASSNTALGPQHF.